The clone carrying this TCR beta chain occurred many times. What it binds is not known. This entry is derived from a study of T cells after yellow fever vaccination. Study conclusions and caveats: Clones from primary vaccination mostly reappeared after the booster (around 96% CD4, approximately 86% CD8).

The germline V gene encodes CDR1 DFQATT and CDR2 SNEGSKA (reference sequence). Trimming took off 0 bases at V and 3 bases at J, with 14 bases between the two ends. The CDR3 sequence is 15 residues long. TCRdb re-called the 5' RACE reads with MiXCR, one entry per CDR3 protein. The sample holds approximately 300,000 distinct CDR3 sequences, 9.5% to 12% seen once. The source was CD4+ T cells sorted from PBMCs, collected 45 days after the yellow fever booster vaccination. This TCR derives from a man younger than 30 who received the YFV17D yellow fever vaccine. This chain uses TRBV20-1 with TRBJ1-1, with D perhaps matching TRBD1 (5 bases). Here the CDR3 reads CSARDWGRVDTEAFF. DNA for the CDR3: TGCAGTGCTAGAGATTGGGGCAGGGTGGACACTGAAGCTTTCTTT.